The sample holds many counts of the clone carrying this TCR beta chain. Its antigen is still unknown. Germline V gives CDR1 SGHAT, CDR2 FQNNGV. V lost 3 bases to trimming and J lost 0 bases; unmatched junction nucleotides: 13. The CDR3 extends over 18 amino acids. This entry belongs to a study of T cells in Graves' hyperthyroidism and ophthalmopathy. Study results and limitations: Ophthalmopathy and stable hyperthyroidism were separated by a 13 V-J model. The majority of expanded thyroid clonotypes above 0.001 also appeared in blood.

There were TCR beta CDR3 regions amplified from RNA transcripts. Carried out on the TCR CDR3, a first-round RT-PCR used the HTBI primer set. TCRdb recomputed calls from the multiplex PCR reads with MiXCR, one row per CDR3 protein. The repertoire holds 490,000 or so distinct CDR3 sequences, with roughly 22% as singletons. This rearrangement joins TRBV11-2 to TRBJ2-7, with 8 bases that match TRBD2. Sequences were obtained from blood. The TCR was taken from a woman in her 70s with Graves' ophthalmopathy. The CDR3 DNA is TGTGCCAGCAGCTTCTTAGGTTGGGCGGGAGGCCGCTCCTACGAGCAGTACTTC. Translated: CASSFLGWAGGRSYEQYF.